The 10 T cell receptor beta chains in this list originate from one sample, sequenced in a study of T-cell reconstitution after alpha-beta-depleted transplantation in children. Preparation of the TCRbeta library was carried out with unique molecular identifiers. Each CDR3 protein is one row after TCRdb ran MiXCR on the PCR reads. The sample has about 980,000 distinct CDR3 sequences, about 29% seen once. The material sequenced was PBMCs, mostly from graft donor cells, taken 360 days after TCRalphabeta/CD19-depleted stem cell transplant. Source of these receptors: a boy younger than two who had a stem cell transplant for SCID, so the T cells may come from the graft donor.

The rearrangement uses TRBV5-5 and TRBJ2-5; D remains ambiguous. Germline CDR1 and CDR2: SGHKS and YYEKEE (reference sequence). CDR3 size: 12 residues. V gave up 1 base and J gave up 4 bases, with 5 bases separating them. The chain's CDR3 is CASSLLLETQYF. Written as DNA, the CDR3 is TGTGCCAGCAGCTTGTTGCTAGAGACCCAGTACTTC.

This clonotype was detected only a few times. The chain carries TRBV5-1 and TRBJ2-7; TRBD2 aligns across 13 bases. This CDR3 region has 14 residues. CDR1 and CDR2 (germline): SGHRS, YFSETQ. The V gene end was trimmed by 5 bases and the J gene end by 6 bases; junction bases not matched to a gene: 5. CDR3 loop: CASRTSGGTLEQYF. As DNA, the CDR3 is TGCGCCAGCAGGACTAGCGGGGGGACTCTCGAGCAGTACTTC.

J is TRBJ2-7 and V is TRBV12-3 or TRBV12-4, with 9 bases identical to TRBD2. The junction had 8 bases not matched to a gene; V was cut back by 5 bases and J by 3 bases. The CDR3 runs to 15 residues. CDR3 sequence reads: CASSTISGGIYEQYF. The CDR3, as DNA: TGTGCCAGCAGTACCATTAGCGGGGGCATCTACGAGCAGTACTTC.

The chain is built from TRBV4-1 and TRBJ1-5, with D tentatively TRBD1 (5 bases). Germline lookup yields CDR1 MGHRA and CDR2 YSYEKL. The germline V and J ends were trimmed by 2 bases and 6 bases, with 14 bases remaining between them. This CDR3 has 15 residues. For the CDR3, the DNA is TGCGCCAGCAGCCAAAGGGCGCAGGGAACTCAGCCCCAGCATTTT. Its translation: CASSQRAQGTQPQHF.

This CDR3 reads CASSELKRGNIQYF. The CDR3, as DNA: TGTGCCAGCAGTGAGTTGAAAAGAGGAAACATTCAGTACTTC. The V gene is TRBV6-1, the J gene TRBJ2-4; no clear D. The V gene lost 3 bases and the J gene lost 6 bases, with 12 bases spanning the gap. Germline CDR1 and CDR2: MNHNS and SASEGT. The length of the CDR3 is 14 residues.

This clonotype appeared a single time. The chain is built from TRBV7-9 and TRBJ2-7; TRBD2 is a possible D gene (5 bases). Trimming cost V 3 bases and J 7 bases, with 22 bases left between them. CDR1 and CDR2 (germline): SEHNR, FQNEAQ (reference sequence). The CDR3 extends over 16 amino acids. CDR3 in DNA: TGTGCCAGCAGCTTTACCCCTCCGAGAGGTTCGGGAGAGCAGTACTTC. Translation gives CASSFTPPRGSGEQYF.

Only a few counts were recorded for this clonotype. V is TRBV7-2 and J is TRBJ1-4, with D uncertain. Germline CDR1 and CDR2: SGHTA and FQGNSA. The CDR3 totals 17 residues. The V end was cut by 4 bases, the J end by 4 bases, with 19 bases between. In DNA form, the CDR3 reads TGTGCCAGCAGCTCCTTGTACGGACCTTCATTTAATGAAAAACTGTTTTTT. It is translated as CASSSLYGPSFNEKLFF.

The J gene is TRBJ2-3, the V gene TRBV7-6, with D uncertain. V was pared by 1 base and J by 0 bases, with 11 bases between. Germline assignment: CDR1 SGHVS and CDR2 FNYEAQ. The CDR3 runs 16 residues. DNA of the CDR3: TGTGCCAGCAGCTTAGACGTGAGAACTAGCACAGATACGCAGTATTTT. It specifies CASSLDVRTSTDTQYF.

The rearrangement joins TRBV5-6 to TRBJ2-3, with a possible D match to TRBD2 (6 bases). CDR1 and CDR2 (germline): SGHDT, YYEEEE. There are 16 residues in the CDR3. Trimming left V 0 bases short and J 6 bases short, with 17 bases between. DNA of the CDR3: TGTGCCAGCAGCTTGGAAGGACTACTTCGCTCCGATACGCAGTATTTT. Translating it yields CASSLEGLLRSDTQYF. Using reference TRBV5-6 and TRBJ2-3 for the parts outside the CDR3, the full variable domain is DAGVTQSPTHLIKTRGQQVTLRCSPKSGHDTVSWYQQALGQGPQFIFQYYEEEERQRGNFPDRFSGHQFPNYSSELNVNALLLGDSALYLCASSLEGLLRSDTQYFGPGTRLTVL.

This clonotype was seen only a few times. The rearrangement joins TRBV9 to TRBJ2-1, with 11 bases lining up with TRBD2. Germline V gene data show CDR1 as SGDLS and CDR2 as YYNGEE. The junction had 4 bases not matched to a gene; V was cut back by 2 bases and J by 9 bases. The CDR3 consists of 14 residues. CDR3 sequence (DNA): TGTGCCAGCAGCGTTAGCGGGGGGGCAGGTGAGCAGTTCTTC. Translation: CASSVSGGAGEQFF. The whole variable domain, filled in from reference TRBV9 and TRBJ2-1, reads DSGVTQTPKHLITATGQRVTLRCSPRSGDLSVYWYQQSLDQGLQFLIQYYNGEERAKGNILERFSAQQFPDLHSELNLSSLELGDSALYFCASSVSGGAGEQFFGPGTRLTVL.